Listed below are T cell receptor beta chains from one sample, sequenced in a study of cytomegalovirus exposure and HLA in healthy donors. Repertoires were generated with immunoSEQ multiplex PCR, while TCRdb's copy carries only in-frame clones and drops some. The table includes more than 85,000 clones, around 77% detected once. Sequencing input: PBMCs. The receptors stem from a male donor in good health and CMV-seropositive. CDR3s include the opening cysteine and the closing phenylalanine or tryptophan.

v_gene,CDR3aa
TRBV7-2,CASSFKQGTEAFF
TRBV6-1,CASSSSGLIRKFF
TRBV5-4,CASSLRDRANYGYTF
TRBV5-4,CASSGMTGGAYNEQFF
TRBV28,CASKDRGSFNEKLFF
TRBV7-3,CASSSRDRASEQFF
TRBV6-4,CASRVQGGGTDTQYF
TRBV9,CASSVGASGTYNEQFF
TRBV28,CASSSSGSLQSYEQYF
TRBV19,CASSDRGQDTEAFF
TRBV7-8,CASSLGRDRGYEQYF
TRBV28,CAARDRVGYEQYF
TRBV19,CASNSGTGGAGTEAFF
TRBV2,CASSPGLAGGGTDTQYF
TRBV7-2,CASSLGGSATYNEQFF
TRBV2,CASSADYQETQYF
TRBV11-3,CASSLGAVYNEQFF
TRBV19,CASSRTSSGAQETQYF
TRBV6-5,CASSPDRANYGYTF
TRBV2,CASRGTGPYGYTF
TRBV7-3,CASSPRGQSDHTF
TRBV6-6,CASSSHNTEAFF
TRBV7-9,CASSPQGTNYNEQFF
TRBV7-2,CASSPTSGSWYEQYF